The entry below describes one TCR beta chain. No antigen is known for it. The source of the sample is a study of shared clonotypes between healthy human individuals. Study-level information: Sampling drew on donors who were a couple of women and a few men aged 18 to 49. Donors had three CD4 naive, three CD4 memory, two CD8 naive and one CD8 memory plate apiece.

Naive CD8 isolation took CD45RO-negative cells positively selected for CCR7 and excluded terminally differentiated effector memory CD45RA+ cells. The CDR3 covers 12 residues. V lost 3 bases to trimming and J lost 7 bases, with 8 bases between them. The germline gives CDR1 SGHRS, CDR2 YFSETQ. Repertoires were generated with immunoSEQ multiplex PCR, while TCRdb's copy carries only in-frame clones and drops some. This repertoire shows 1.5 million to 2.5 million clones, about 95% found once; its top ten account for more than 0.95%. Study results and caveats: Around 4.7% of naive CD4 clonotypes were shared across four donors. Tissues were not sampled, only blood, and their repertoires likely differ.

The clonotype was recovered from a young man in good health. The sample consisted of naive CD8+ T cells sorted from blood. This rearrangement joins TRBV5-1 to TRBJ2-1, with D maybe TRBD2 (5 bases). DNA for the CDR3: TGCGCCAGCAGCTATGAGGGAAATGAGCAGTTCTTC. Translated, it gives CASSYEGNEQFF.